This TCR beta chain was captured in a study of T-cell memory formation after mild COVID-19. The study, taken as a whole, reports: Mainly in CM and EM were contracting CD4+ clones; CD8+ were in EMRA.

Using its own MiXCR run on the 5' RACE reads, TCRdb lists one record per CDR3 protein. The table includes some 300,000 distinct CDR3 sequences, more than 20% detected once. This clonotype was observed a single time. Its antigen is not known. This CDR3 has 16 amino acids. From germline, CDR1 is LGHDT and CDR2 YNNKEL (reference sequence). V was trimmed by 0 bases and J by 1 base, leaving 12 bases between them. The specimen sequenced was PBMCs or a T cell subset sorted from them (not recorded which). V and J are TRBV3-1 and TRBJ2-5; D gene unclear. This receptor was obtained from a man aged 18 to 30 who had mild COVID-19 (a few samples of this study predate the infection). Cell type and time point are not known. The CDR3 DNA is TGTGCCAGCAGCCAAGATCTCGGCAGGACCCAAGAGACCCAGTACTTC. As protein: CASSQDLGRTQETQYF.